This T cell receptor (beta chain) is drawn from a study of technical replicates of blood from a few donors (dated by TCRdb to about 2017). Relative to germline, V is 3 bases shorter and J is 2 bases shorter, with 6 bases between their ends. The CDR3 sequence holds 13 residues, the cysteine and phenylalanine included. Only CDR3 DNA is held: 39 bases, read in frame from base 1. The germline V gene provides CDR1 SGHAT and CDR2 FQNNGV. Details on this clone: Its target antigen remains unknown. Per-base qualities were not stored, and no clone one base away is much larger.

Preparation of the library involved the immunoSEQ multiplex PCR assay. TCRdb retrieved this table from immuneACCESS and kept in-frame rearrangements only. Not all clones are present; in checked studies, unresolved V genes account for under half, and no reason is known for the remainder. The sample table shows around 83,000 clones, and around 94% are seen once. 0.2% to 0.3% of the sample belongs to the ten largest clones. The sequence links TRBV11-2 to TRBJ2-3; confidence is insufficient to name the D gene. Sequenced sample: T cells isolated from PBMCs. This TCR was sampled from a human donor in good health. The CDR3: CASSLSTTDTQYF. The nucleotides read TGTGCCAGCAGCTTGTCTACCACAGATACGCAGTATTTT.